Below are 19 T cell receptor beta chains sequenced from a single sample in a study of glioma-infiltrating T cells after dendritic cell vaccination. The protocol was immunoSEQ multiplex PCR, while the TCRdb copy is restricted to in-frame clones and leaves out a portion. The sample gives 70,000 to 95,000 clones, around 87% of which show up once; more than 2% is in the top ten. Time point of the sample: after dendritic cell vaccination, including at tumor progression/relapse. Sequencing was performed on blood, taken after dendritic cell vaccination. The receptors were sampled from a human donor with glioblastoma.

This clone was observed a single time. This rearrangement joins TRBV7-9 to TRBJ1-4; the match to TRBD1 covers 8 bases. V shed 5 bases and J 4 bases; nucleotides not matched to a gene: 9. There are 16 residues in the CDR3. Germline V gene data show CDR1 as SEHNR and CDR2 as FQNEAQ (reference sequence). CDR3 sequence reads: CASSRSGTGNNEKLFF. In nucleotides, the CDR3 is TGTGCCAGCAGCCGAAGCGGGACAGGCAATAATGAAAAACTGTTTTTT.

This chain connects TRBV14 to TRBJ2-7; unclear D gene. CDR3 length: 16 amino acids. Per germline, CDR1 SGHDN and CDR2 FVKESK. Trimming stripped 0 bases from V and 3 bases from J, with 15 bases between. The CDR3 here is CASSQEKQQTYYEQYF. Written as DNA, the CDR3 is TGTGCCAGCAGCCAAGAAAAGCAACAGACCTACTACGAGCAGTACTTC. The entire variable domain, with the rest obtained from reference TRBV14 and TRBJ2-7, is as follows: EAGVTQFPSHSVIEKGQTVTLRCDPISGHDNLYWYRRVMGKEIKFLLHFVKESKQDESGMPNNRFLAERTGGTYSTLKVQPAELEDSGVYFCASSQEKQQTYYEQYFGPGTRLTVT.

The chain links TRBV5-4 to TRBJ2-1; TRBD2 matches at 7 bases. From germline, CDR1 is SGHNT and CDR2 YYREEE (reference sequence). The CDR3 is 15 amino acids. The V segment lost 0 bases and the J segment 5 bases; nucleotides outside the gene matches: 5. The CDR3 DNA reads as TGTGCCAGCAGCTTGGGACTAGCAAATAACAATGAGCAGTTCTTC. As protein: CASSLGLANNNEQFF. Variable domain in full (rest from reference TRBV5-4 and TRBJ2-1): ETGVTQSPTHLIKTRGQQVTLRCSSQSGHNTVSWYQQALGQGPQFIFQYYREEENGRGNFPPRFSGLQFPNYSSELNVNALELDDSALYLCASSLGLANNNEQFFGPGTRLTVL.

The V and J genes are TRBV6-5 and TRBJ2-7, with D hard to call. This CDR3 has 14 amino acids. V was trimmed by 0 bases and J by 5 bases, leaving 11 bases between them. The germline V gene encodes CDR1 MNHEY and CDR2 SVGAGI. CDR3 DNA: TGTGCCAGCAGTTACTCGGCCCCAGGCAACGAGCAGTACTTC. This encodes CASSYSAPGNEQYF.

The chain couples TRBV5-4 to TRBJ1-1; D might be TRBD1 (6 bases). V lost 4 bases and J 1 base, leaving 17 bases between the germline ends. The V gene's germline CDR1 is SGHNT and CDR2 YYREEE (reference sequence). This CDR3 comprises 16 residues. The CDR3 bases are TGTGCCAGCAGCCCTCCGTCTCAGGGGAGGAACACTGAAGCTTTCTTT. Translated: CASSPPSQGRNTEAFF. Drawing the rest from reference TRBV5-4 and TRBJ1-1, the complete variable domain is ETGVTQSPTHLIKTRGQQVTLRCSSQSGHNTVSWYQQALGQGPQFIFQYYREEENGRGNFPPRFSGLQFPNYSSELNVNALELDDSALYLCASSPPSQGRNTEAFFGQGTRLTVV.

The chain combines TRBV10-3 with TRBJ1-5, with 9 nucleotides matching TRBD1. Germline CDR1 ENHRY, CDR2 SYGVKD. V lost 0 bases, J lost 4 bases, and 1 base stayed unmatched. This CDR3 is 15 amino acids long. Written as DNA, the CDR3 is TGTGCCATCAGTGAGTCTGGGACAGGGAATCAGCCCCAGCATTTT. Its translation is CAISESGTGNQPQHF.

The CDR3 reads CASSRSGSNQPQHF. Written as DNA, the CDR3 is TGTGCCAGCAGCCGGAGTGGAAGCAATCAGCCCCAGCATTTT. J is TRBJ1-5 and V is TRBV7-9; no definite D call. The CDR3 extends over 14 amino acids. Germline CDR1 SEHNR, CDR2 FQNEAQ (reference sequence). Trimming shortened V by 5 bases and J by 1 base, and 9 bases separated the two germline ends. Drawing the rest from reference TRBV7-9 and TRBJ1-5, the complete variable domain is DTGVSQNPRHKITKRGQNVTFRCDPISEHNRLYWYRQTLGQGPEFLTYFQNEAQLEKSRLLSDRFSAERPKGSFSTLEIQRTEQGDSAMYLCASSRSGSNQPQHFGDGTRLSIL.

The chain recombines TRBV27 with TRBJ2-1; D is unresolved. Trimming left V 4 bases short and J 2 bases short, with 15 bases between. CDR1 and CDR2 from the germline V gene are MNHEY and SMNVEV (reference sequence). The CDR3 is 16 amino acids. In DNA, the CDR3 is TGTGCCAGCAGTTCCACCACTAAACGGACCTACAATGAGCAGTTCTTC. Its protein product is CASSSTTKRTYNEQFF.

V gene TRBV7-3 combines with J gene TRBJ2-3; D remains unclear. The germline V gene encodes CDR1 SGHTA and CDR2 FQGTGA. V was cut by 2 bases and J by 0 bases, with 12 bases left in between. This CDR3 region has 16 residues. CDR3 coding DNA: TGTGCCAGCAGCTTATATGGCGGTTCTAGCACAGATACGCAGTATTTT. It encodes CASSLYGGSSTDTQYF.

CDR3 sequence (DNA): TGTGCCAGCAGCCATGTCGGGAAACAGGGGGGCACCTATGGCTACACCTTC. It yields the protein CASSHVGKQGGTYGYTF. The chain is built from TRBV14 and TRBJ1-2; 8 positions agree with TRBD1. From germline, CDR1 is SGHDN and CDR2 FVKESK. This CDR3 has 17 amino acids. V was pared by 3 bases and J by 4 bases, with 13 bases of the junction left unmatched.

The chain links TRBV11-3 to TRBJ2-2, with D possibly matching TRBD2 (6 bases). This CDR3 spans 15 amino acids. V was trimmed by 3 bases and J by 5 bases, leaving 13 bases between them. Germline values: CDR1 SGHNT, CDR2 YENEEA. This CDR3 reads CASSLGLLRTGELFF. CDR3 bases: TGTGCCAGCAGCTTGGGACTCCTAAGAACCGGGGAGCTGTTTTTT. Looking up the rest from reference TRBV11-3 and TRBJ2-2 gives the full variable domain: EAGVVQSPRYKIIEKKQPVAFWCNPISGHNTLYWYLQNLGQGPELLIRYENEEAVDDSQLPKDRFSAERLKGVDSTLKIQPAELGDSAVYLCASSLGLLRTGELFFGEGSRLTVL.

This chain links TRBV6-5 with TRBJ1-1; 9 bases map to TRBD1. CDR1 is MNHEY, CDR2 SVGAGI, per germline. With V trimmed by 4 bases and J by 2 bases, 5 bases remained unmatched. This CDR3 comprises 15 residues. The CDR3 is CASSSNTGGNTEAFF. DNA for the CDR3: TGTGCCAGCAGTTCAAACACAGGGGGCAACACTGAAGCTTTCTTT.

This chain connects TRBV15 to TRBJ2-7, with D maybe TRBD1 (5 bases). The CDR3 is 16 residues long. Trimming pared 2 bases from V and 4 bases from J, leaving 18 bases between. Germline loops: CDR1 LNHNV, CDR2 YYDKDF (reference sequence). CDR3 nucleotide sequence: TGTGCCACCAGCAGACCTCTAACCATGACAGCTTACGAGCAGTACTTC. Residues: CATSRPLTMTAYEQYF.

J is TRBJ2-7 and V is TRBV27; 10 nucleotides line up with TRBD1. The CDR3 totals 17 residues. Trimming removed 5 bases from V and 5 bases from J; junction bases left unmatched: 15. From germline, CDR1 is MNHEY and CDR2 SMNVEV (reference sequence). The CDR3 DNA reads TGTGCCAGCAGTCCCCGCGGTCGGGACAGGGGTGTCGACGAGCAGTACTTC. Residues: CASSPRGRDRGVDEQYF.

This chain connects TRBV5-3 to TRBJ2-2, with 9 positions matching TRBD1. TRBV5-3 falls under the ORF class, with uncertain function. The CDR3 loop spans 15 amino acids. J was trimmed by 3 bases and V by 4 bases; bases with no gene match: 4. CDR3 sequence (DNA): TGTGCCAGAAGCCGAAGGACAGGGGACACCGGGGAGCTGTTTTTT. It yields the protein CARSRRTGDTGELFF.

This clone appeared once. The V and J genes are TRBV5-1 and TRBJ2-1, with TRBD2 identical over 10 bases. This CDR3 has 16 amino acids. Per the germline V gene, CDR1 is SGHRS and CDR2 is YFSETQ. The trim removed 4 bases at V and 0 bases at J, leaving 4 bases unmatched. CDR3: CASSRSGGPSYNEQFF. The CDR3 DNA sequence: TGCGCCAGCAGCCGTAGCGGGGGGCCCTCCTACAATGAGCAGTTCTTC.

V and J are TRBV27 and TRBJ1-4, with TRBD1 matching over 12 bases. From germline, CDR1 is MNHEY and CDR2 SMNVEV (reference sequence). Trimming removed 5 bases from V and 1 base from J; junction bases left unmatched: 5. There are 17 residues in the CDR3. Written as DNA, the CDR3 is TGTGCCAGCAGTGTGGGACAGGGGGCGGGAACTAATGAAAAACTGTTTTTT. Translation gives CASSVGQGAGTNEKLFF.

For the CDR3, the DNA is TGTGCCAGCAGCCAAGGGGCCCGTTTGGACAGGGGTGGTTCACCCCTCCACTTT. The encoded protein is CASSQGARLDRGGSPLHF. The chain combines TRBV4-2 with TRBJ1-6; TRBD1 matches 9 bases. The CDR3 has 18 amino acids. V lost 1 base, J lost 9 bases, and 13 bases stayed unmatched. The V gene's germline CDR1 is LGHNA and CDR2 YNFKEQ.

The DNA of the CDR3 is TGCGCCAGCAGCTTGCTTGCGGGGGGGCCCCCCGGGGAGCTGTTTTTT. Its protein product is CASSLLAGGPPGELFF. J is TRBJ2-2 and V is TRBV5-1; 9 nucleotides line up with TRBD2. Germline trimming cut 1 base from V and 6 bases from J; bases unmatched to any gene: 7. Germline assignment: CDR1 SGHRS and CDR2 YFSETQ. CDR3 length: 16 residues.